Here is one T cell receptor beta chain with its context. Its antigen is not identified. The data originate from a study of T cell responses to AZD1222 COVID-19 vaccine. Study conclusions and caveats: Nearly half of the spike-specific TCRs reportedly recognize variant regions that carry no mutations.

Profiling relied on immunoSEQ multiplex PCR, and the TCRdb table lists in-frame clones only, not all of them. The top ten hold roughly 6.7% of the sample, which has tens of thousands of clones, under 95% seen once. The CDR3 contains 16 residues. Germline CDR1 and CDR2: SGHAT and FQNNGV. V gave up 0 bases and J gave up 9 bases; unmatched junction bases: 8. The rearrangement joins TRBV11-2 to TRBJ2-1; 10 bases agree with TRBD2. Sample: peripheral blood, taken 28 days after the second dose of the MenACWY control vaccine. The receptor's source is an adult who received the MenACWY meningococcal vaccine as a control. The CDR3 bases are TGTGCCAGCAGCTTAGATCCTAGCGGGAGAAACAGTGAGCAGTTCTTC. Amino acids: CASSLDPSGRNSEQFF.